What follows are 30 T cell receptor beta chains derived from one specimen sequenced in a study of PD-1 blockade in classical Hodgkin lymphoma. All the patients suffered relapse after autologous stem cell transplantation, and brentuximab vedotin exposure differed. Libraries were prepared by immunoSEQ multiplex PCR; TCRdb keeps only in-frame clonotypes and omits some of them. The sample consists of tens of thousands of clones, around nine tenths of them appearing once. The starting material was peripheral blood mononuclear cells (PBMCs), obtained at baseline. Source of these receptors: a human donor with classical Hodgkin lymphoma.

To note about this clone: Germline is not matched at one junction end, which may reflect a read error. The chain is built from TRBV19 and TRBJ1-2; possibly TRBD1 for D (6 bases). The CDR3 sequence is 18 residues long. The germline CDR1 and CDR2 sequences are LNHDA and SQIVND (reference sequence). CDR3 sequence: CASSIAPWGARSNSGYTF. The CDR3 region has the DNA TGTGCCAGTAGTATAGCCCCTTGGGGGGCCCGGAGCAACTCTGGCTACACCTTC.

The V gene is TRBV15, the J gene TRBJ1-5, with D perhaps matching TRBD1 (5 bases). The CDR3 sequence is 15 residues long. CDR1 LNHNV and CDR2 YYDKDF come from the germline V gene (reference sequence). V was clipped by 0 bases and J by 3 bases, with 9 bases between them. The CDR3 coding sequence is TGTGCCACCAGCAGAGACAGGGTCGTCAATCAGCCCCAGCATTTT. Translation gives CATSRDRVVNQPQHF.

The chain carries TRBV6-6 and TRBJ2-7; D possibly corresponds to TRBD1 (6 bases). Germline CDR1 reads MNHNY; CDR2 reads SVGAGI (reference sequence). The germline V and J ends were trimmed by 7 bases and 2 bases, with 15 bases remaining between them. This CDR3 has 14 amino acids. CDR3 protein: CASTRQAGPYEQYF. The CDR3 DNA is TGTGCCAGCACCCGACAGGCAGGGCCCTACGAGCAGTACTTC.

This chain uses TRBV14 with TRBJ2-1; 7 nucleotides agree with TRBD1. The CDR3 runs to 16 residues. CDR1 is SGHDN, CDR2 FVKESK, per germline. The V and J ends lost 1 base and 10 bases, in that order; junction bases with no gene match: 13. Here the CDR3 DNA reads TGTGCCAGCAGCCAAGGACCGGGACAGATGTTAGGAGAGCAGTTCTTC. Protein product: CASSQGPGQMLGEQFF.

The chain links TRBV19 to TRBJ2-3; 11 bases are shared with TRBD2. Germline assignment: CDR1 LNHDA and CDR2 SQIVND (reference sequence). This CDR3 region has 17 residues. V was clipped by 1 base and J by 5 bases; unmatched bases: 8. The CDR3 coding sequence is TGTGCCAGTAGTATAGGAGTAGCGGGGGGGCCTCAAGATACGCAGTATTTT. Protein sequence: CASSIGVAGGPQDTQYF.

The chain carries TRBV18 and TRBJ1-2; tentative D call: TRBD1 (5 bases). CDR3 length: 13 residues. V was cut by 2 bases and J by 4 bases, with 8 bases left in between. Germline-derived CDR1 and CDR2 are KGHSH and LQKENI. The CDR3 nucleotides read TGTGCCAGCTCACCAGGGGCTAGCTATGGCTACACCTTC. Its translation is CASSPGASYGYTF.

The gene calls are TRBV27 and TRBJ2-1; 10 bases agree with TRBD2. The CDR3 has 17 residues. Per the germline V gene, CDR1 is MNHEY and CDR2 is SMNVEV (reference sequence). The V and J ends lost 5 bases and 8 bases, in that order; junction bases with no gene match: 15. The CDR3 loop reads CASSHILERGGLDEQFF. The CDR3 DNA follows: TGTGCCAGCAGTCACATACTCGAGCGGGGGGGCCTGGATGAGCAGTTCTTC.

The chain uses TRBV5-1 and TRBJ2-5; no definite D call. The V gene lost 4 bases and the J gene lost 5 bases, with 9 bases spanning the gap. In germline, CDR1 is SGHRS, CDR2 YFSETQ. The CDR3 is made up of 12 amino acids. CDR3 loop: CASSPPGETQYF. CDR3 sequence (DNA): TGCGCCAGCAGCCCGCCCGGGGAGACCCAGTACTTC.

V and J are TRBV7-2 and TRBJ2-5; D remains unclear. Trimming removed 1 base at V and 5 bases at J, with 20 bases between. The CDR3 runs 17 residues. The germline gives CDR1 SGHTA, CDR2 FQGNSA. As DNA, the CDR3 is TGTGCCAGCAGCTTAGGGCAGACCAGACCATTGGGGGAGACCCAGTACTTC. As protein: CASSLGQTRPLGETQYF.

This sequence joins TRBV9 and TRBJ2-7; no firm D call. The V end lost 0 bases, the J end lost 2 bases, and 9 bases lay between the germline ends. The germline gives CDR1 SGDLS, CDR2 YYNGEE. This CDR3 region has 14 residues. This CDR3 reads CASSVDGVPYEQYF. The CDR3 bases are TGTGCCAGCAGCGTAGATGGCGTACCCTACGAGCAGTACTTC.

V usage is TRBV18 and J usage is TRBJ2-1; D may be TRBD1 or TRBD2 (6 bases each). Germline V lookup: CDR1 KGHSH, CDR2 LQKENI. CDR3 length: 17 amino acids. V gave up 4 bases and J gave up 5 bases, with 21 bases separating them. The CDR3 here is CASSRERGDFTDNEQFF. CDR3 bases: TGTGCCAGCTCACGGGAGAGGGGGGACTTTACCGACAATGAGCAGTTCTTC. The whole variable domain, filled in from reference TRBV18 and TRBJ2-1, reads NAGVMQNPRHLVRRRGQEARLRCSPMKGHSHVYWYRQLPEEGLKFMVYLQKENIIDESGMPKERFSAEFPKEGPSILRIQQVVRGDSAAYFCASSRERGDFTDNEQFFGPGTRLTVL.

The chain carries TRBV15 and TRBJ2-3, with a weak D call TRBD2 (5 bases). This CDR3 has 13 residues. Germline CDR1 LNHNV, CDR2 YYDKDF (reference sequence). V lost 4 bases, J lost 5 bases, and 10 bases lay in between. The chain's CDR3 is CATSKTTKDTQYF. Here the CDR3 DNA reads TGTGCCACCAGCAAGACTACTAAAGATACGCAGTATTTT.

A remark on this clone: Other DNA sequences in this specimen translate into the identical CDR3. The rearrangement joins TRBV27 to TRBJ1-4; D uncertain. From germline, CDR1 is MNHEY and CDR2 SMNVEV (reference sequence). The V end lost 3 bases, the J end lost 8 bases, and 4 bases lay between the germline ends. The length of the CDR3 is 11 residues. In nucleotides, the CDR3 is TGTGCCAGCAGTTTGGGGGAAAAACTGTTTTTT. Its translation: CASSLGEKLFF.

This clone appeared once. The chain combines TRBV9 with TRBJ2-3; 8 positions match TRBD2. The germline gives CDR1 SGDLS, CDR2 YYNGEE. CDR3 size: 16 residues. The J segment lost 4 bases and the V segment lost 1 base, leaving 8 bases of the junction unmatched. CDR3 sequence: CASSVQSGGPADTQYF. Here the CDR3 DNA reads TGTGCCAGCAGCGTACAGTCGGGAGGGCCAGCAGATACGCAGTATTTT.

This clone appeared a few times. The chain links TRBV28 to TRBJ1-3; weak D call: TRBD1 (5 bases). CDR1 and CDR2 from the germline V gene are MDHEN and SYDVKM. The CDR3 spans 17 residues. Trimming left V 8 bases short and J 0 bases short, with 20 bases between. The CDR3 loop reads CASRGRGSQSSGNTIYF. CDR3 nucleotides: TGTGCCAGCCGGGGCCGGGGCAGTCAGAGCTCTGGAAACACCATATATTTT.

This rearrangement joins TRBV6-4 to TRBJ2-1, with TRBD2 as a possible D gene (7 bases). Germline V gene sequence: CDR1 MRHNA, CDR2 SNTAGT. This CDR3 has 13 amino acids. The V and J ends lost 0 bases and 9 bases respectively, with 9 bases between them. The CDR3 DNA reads TGTGCCAGCAGTGACTCGGGGGGGCGTGAGCAGTTCTTC. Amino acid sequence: CASSDSGGREQFF.

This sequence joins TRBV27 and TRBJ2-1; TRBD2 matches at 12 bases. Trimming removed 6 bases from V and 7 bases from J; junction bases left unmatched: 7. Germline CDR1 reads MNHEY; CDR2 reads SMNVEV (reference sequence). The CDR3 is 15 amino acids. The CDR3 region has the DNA TGTGCCAGCAGCCCATCGGGACTAGCGGGTAATGAGCAGTTCTTC. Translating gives CASSPSGLAGNEQFF.

The CDR3 sequence: CASSIYRETQYF. CDR3 bases: TGTGCCAGCAGCATATACAGGGAGACCCAGTACTTC. The chain uses TRBV7-6 and TRBJ2-5, with D perhaps TRBD1 (5 bases). V lost 5 bases, J lost 5 bases, and 9 bases lay in between. Germline V gene lookup returns CDR1 SGHVS and CDR2 FNYEAQ. The CDR3 runs 12 residues.

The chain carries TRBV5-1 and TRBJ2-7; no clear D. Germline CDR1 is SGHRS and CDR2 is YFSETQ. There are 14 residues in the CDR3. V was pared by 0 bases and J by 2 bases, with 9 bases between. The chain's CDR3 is CASSLVGRPYEQYF. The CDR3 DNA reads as TGCGCCAGCAGCTTGGTCGGCAGACCCTACGAGCAGTACTTC.

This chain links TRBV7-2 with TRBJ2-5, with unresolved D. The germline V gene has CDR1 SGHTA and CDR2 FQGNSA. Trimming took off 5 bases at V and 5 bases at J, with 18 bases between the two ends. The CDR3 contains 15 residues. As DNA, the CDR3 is TGTGCCAGCAGCCGCGTGGCCGTTGCACCCGAGACCCAGTACTTC. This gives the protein CASSRVAVAPETQYF.

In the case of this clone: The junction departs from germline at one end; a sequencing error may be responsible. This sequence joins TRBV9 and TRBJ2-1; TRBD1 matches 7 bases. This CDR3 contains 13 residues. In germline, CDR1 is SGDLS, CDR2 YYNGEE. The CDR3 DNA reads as TGTGCCAGCAGCCCGTCGACAGGGTACGAGATCCTCTTC. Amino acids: CASSPSTGYEILF.

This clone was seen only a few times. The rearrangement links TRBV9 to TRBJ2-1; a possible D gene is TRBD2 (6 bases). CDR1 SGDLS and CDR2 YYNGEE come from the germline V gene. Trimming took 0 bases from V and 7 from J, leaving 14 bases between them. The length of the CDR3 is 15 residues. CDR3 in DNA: TGTGCCAGCAGCGTAGGTGATAGCGGCCTAAATGAGCAGTTCTTC. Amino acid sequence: CASSVGDSGLNEQFF.

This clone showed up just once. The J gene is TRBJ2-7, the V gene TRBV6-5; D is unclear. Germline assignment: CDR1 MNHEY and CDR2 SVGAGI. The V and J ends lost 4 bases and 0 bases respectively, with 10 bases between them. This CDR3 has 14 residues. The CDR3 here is CASSSDGTSYEQYF. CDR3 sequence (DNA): TGTGCCAGCAGTTCGGACGGTACCTCCTACGAGCAGTACTTC.

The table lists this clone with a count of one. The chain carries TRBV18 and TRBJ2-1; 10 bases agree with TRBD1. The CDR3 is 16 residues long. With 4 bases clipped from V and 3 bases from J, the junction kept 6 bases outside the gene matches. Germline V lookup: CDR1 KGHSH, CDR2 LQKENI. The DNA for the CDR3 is TGTGCCAGCTCACAATGGGGGGACAGGGGCTACAATGAGCAGTTCTTC. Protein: CASSQWGDRGYNEQFF.

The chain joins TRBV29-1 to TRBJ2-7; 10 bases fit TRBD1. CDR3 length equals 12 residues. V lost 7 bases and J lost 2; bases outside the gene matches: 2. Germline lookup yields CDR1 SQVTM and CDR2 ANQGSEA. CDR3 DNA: TGCAGCGGGGGACAGGGGACCTACGAGCAGTACTTC. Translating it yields CSGGQGTYEQYF.

This CDR3 is CASSPAVPSYEQYF. The CDR3 DNA sequence: TGCGCCAGCAGCCCAGCGGTACCCTCCTACGAGCAGTACTTC. The chain joins TRBV4-1 to TRBJ2-7, with D tentatively TRBD2 (5 bases). V dropped 4 bases and J dropped 0 bases, with 10 bases sitting between them. Germline CDR1 reads MGHRA; CDR2 reads YSYEKL. The CDR3 has 14 residues.

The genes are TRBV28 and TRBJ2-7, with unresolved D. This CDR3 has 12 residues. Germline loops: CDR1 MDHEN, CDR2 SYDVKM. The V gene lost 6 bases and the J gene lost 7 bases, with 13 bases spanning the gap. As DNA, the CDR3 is TGTGCCAGCAGAACCCTGGCTAGGGAGCAGTACTTC. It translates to CASRTLAREQYF.

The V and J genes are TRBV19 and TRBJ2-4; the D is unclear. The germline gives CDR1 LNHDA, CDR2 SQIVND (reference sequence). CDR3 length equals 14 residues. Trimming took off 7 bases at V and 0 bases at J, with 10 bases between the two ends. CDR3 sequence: CASTDTTAKNIQYF. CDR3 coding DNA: TGTGCCAGTACTGACACCACAGCCAAAAACATTCAGTACTTC. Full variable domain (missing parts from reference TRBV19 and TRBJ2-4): DGGITQSPKYLFRKEGQNVTLSCEQNLNHDAMYWYRQDPGQGLRLIYYSQIVNDFQKGDIAEGYSVSREKKESFPLTVTSAQKNPTAFYLCASTDTTAKNIQYFGAGTRLSVL.

CDR3 nucleotides: TGTGCCAGCAGCTTAGGTATCGCGCGTGTCGGCACAGATACGCAGTATTTT. This translates into CASSLGIARVGTDTQYF. The V gene is TRBV11-2, the J gene TRBJ2-3; D is unresolved. This CDR3 region has 17 residues. Germline CDR1 reads SGHAT; CDR2 reads FQNNGV. The V gene lost 1 base and the J gene lost 1 base, with 15 bases spanning the gap.

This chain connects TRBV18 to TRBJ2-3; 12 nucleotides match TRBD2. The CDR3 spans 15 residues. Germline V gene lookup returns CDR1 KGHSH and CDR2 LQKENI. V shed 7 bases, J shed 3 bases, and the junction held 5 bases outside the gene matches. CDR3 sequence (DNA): TGTGCCAGCTGCATACTAGCGGGAGGAACAGATACGCAGTATTTT. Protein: CASCILAGGTDTQYF.